What follows is one T cell receptor beta chain and its context. Its specific antigen is unknown. Base qualities are missing; no much larger clone stands one base away. TCRbeta CDR3 regions were amplified from genomic DNA by means of the immunoSEQ Assay, a bias-controlled multiplex PCR. Under the source paper's analysis protocol: Nucleated cell counts per sample were estimated from amplification of reference gene primers within the assay. To quantify the absolute abundance of each unique TCRbeta CDR3 rearrangement, sequence reads were collapsed and filtered. For each sample, productive Simpson clonality was calculated as the square root of Simpson's diversity index over productive rearrangements. What TCRdb holds here is the immuneACCESS table cut down to in-frame rearrangements. Part of the clones is not present; checked against another copy, under half of the missing clones reflect an unresolved V gene, and the others are unexplained. From that table come the V and J calls and clone size; the DNA was used to work out D and trimming. The sample profile shows about 200,000 clones; roughly 80% of them were found once. The top ten hold approximately 7.8% of the sample.

These data are taken from a study of blood T cell repertoires in COVID-19 (dated by TCRdb to between 2020 and 2021). About the study as a whole: The collaborator samples originated in the United States, Italy and Spain and spanned the acute and convalescent phases of COVID-19. The prospective study material was composed of cDNA or gDNA derived from T cells, B-cell-depleted T cells, or PBMCs. The dataset comprised deeply sampled blood TCRbeta repertoires from subjects exposed to, actively infected with, or recovered from COVID-19. The repertoires were released in a freely available public database intended as a resource for research on the immune response to SARS-CoV-2. The samples were drawn from the first 160 participants of the ongoing ImmuneRACE study and from over a thousand subjects provided by 6 global collaborators. Sample metadata almost always included a de-identified subject ID, COVID-19 status, age in years and sex. Where available, HLA class I and class II types were obtained from metadata supplied by the sample provider rather than from assay-based typing. General conclusions and limits of the study: How much clinical and demographic metadata was included differed by source and by participant, and the metadata was provided uncurated.

One collaborating source in Seattle enrolled patients while the patients were actively infected and followed the patients over time throughout the course of disease. Whole blood was collected in K2EDTA tubes by collaborating institutions according to the institutions' own protocols. Collaborator samples were shipped for TCRbeta analysis as frozen whole blood, isolated PBMCs, or DNA extracted from either sample type. V trim: 3 bases; J trim: 1 base; unmatched bases: 7. CDR1 SGHTA and CDR2 FQGNSA were looked up in the germline V gene. The CDR3 has 17 amino acids, counting the end cysteine and phenylalanine. Kept here is only the CDR3 DNA, which spans 51 bases and is read in frame from base 1.

The receptor chain draws on TRBV7-2 and TRBJ1-1; 11 middle bases align to TRBD1. The specimen was peripheral blood. The sequence came from a woman aged 60-70 years with COVID-19, enrolled during active disease. The CDR3 corresponds to CASSFLRDRGWNTEAFF. The DNA sequence follows: TGTGCCAGCAGCTTCCTCCGGGACAGGGGGTGGAACACTGAAGCTTTCTTT.